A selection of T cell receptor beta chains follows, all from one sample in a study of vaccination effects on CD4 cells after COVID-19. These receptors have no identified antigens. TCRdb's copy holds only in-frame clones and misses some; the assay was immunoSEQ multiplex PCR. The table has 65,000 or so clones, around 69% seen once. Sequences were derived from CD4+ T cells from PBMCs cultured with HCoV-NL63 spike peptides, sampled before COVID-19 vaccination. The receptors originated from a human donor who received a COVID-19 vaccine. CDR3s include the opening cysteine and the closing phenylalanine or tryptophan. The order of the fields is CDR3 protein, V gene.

CDR3 protein: CASSLVLPPGDTQYF
V gene: TRBV5-1

CDR3 protein: CASRGDSYTIYF
V gene: TRBV2

CDR3 protein: CAWSVFTGTQYF
V gene: TRBV30

CDR3 protein: CASSPPRDMIGELFF
V gene: TRBV18

CDR3 protein: CASNFRGQGTDTQYF
V gene: TRBV19

CDR3 protein: CASSYSNGGELFF
V gene: TRBV6-5

CDR3 protein: CASSTIRETQYF
V gene: TRBV12-3/TRBV12-4

CDR3 protein: CASSYSPGQTALHF
V gene: TRBV6-5

CDR3 protein: CASSDPSTGAGELFF
V gene: TRBV10-1

CDR3 protein: CASSLGRRTGGANAIYF
V gene: TRBV13

CDR3 protein: CASRRALQETQYF
V gene: TRBV4-1

CDR3 protein: CASSSRTGGFNQPQHF
V gene: TRBV6-5

CDR3 protein: CASSLLGAEQPQHF
V gene: TRBV28

CDR3 protein: CASSQTGTGGYGYTF
V gene: TRBV7-3

CDR3 protein: CASSLSGDRGNEQFF
V gene: TRBV25-1

CDR3 protein: CASGLNIAPGQRANVLTF
V gene: TRBV12-5

CDR3 protein: CSALVGYGYTF
V gene: TRBV20-1

CDR3 protein: CASSLESHTDTQYF
V gene: TRBV5-5

CDR3 protein: CATLPATVREKLFF
V gene: TRBV6-5

CDR3 protein: CASSQEFGRSTDTQYF
V gene: TRBV4-3

CDR3 protein: CASSKQGGNEKLFF
V gene: TRBV2

CDR3 protein: CASRGTLASTDTQYF
V gene: TRBV10-1

CDR3 protein: CASSGDGQARPLHF
V gene: TRBV5-1

CDR3 protein: CASRQNTGELFF
V gene: TRBV25-1

CDR3 protein: CASSPRGDFTDTQYF
V gene: TRBV18

CDR3 protein: CASSLAGGGETQYF
V gene: TRBV11-3

CDR3 protein: CASSPLARGGYTF
V gene: TRBV18

CDR3 protein: CASSPPKSSKRQVPGYTF
V gene: TRBV18

CDR3 protein: CATSSLHLGDTQYF
V gene: TRBV24-1

CDR3 protein: CASKVGGDYGYTF
V gene: TRBV28

CDR3 protein: CATSDESTGSYGYTF
V gene: TRBV24-1

CDR3 protein: CASSLWGNEQFF
V gene: TRBV7-3

CDR3 protein: CASSEVLGWGNQPQHF
V gene: TRBV6-1

CDR3 protein: CASSLVQSYGYTF
V gene: TRBV7-2

CDR3 protein: CASRSGAFTDTQYF
V gene: TRBV25-1

CDR3 protein: CASSLRGGATNEKLFF
V gene: TRBV18

CDR3 protein: CASRPTTGATEAFF
V gene: TRBV5-1

CDR3 protein: CASSPILGDPPQYF
V gene: TRBV7-9

CDR3 protein: CASSLGRPNYGYTF
V gene: TRBV23-1

CDR3 protein: CATSERDRPYNEQFF
V gene: TRBV24-1

CDR3 protein: CASSGVGPSYNEQFF
V gene: TRBV2

CDR3 protein: CASSLSPGTNQPQHF
V gene: TRBV5-1

CDR3 protein: CASSPPGLAAGELFF
V gene: TRBV4-1

CDR3 protein: CASASSGGVPYTQYF
V gene: TRBV6-5

CDR3 protein: CASSLGGRNLDTQYF
V gene: TRBV7-3

CDR3 protein: CASAPGQGAAGYGYTF
V gene: TRBV6-6

CDR3 protein: CASSLGTGTYNEQFF
V gene: TRBV11-3

CDR3 protein: CASSPLGGTPFNSPLHF
V gene: TRBV9

CDR3 protein: CASSEWGGASYGYTF
V gene: TRBV25-1

CDR3 protein: CASSLGGQSTQYF
V gene: TRBV5-4

CDR3 protein: CSASSAGGINEQFF
V gene: TRBV20-1